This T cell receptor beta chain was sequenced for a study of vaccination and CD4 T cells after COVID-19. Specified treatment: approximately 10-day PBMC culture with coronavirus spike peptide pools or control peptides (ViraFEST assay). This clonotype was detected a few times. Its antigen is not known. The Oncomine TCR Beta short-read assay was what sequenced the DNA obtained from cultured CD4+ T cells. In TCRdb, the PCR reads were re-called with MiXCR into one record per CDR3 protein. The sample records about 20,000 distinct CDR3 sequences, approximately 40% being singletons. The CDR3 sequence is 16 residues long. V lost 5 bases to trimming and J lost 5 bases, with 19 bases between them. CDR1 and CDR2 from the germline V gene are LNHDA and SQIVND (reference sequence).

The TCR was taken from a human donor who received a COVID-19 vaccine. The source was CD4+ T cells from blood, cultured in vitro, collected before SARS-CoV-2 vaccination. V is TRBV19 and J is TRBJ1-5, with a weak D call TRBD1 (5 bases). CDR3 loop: CASSPHVTASDQPQHF. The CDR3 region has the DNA TGTGCCAGTAGTCCCCACGTGACAGCCTCCGATCAGCCCCAGCATTTT.